Presented here are 32 T cell receptor beta chains from one specimen sequenced in a study of T-cell memory formation after mild COVID-19. TCRdb re-called the 5' RACE reads through MiXCR, storing one row per CDR3 protein. Here the sample spans 25,000 to 30,000 distinct CDR3 sequences, roughly a sixth being singletons. Material for sequencing was PBMCs or a T cell subset sorted from them (not recorded which). Receptors were obtained from an adult who had mild COVID-19 (a few samples of this study predate the infection). Cell type and time point are not known.

This clonotype was seen at least ten times. This chain joins TRBV9 and TRBJ2-5; 10 nucleotides match TRBD2. This CDR3 is 16 amino acids long. V gave up 0 bases and J gave up 1 base; unmatched junction bases: 3. The germline V gene has CDR1 SGDLS and CDR2 YYNGEE. CDR3 protein: CASSVDIAGGQETQYF. The DNA for the CDR3 is TGTGCCAGCAGCGTAGATATAGCGGGGGGCCAAGAGACCCAGTACTTC.

This clonotype was counted ten times or more. This chain connects TRBV9 to TRBJ2-7; TRBD2 aligns across 9 bases. Germline assignment: CDR1 SGDLS and CDR2 YYNGEE. V shed 7 bases and J 9 bases; nucleotides not matched to a gene: 5. The CDR3 has 11 residues. This chain's CDR3 is CASGAGGPQYF. The DNA of the CDR3 is TGTGCCAGCGGGGCGGGAGGGCCGCAGTACTTC.

In this sample, this clonotype is medium-sized (0.01 to 0.1%). This sequence joins TRBV7-8 and TRBJ1-1; 8 nucleotides agree with TRBD1. The CDR3 has 14 amino acids. CDR1 is SGHVS and CDR2 is FQNEAQ in the germline V gene. The V gene end was trimmed by 3 bases and the J gene end by 1 base; junction bases not matched to a gene: 1. DNA of the CDR3: TGTGCCAGCAGCTTTGGACAGGGGAACACTGAAGCTTTCTTT. It yields the protein CASSFGQGNTEAFF. Variable domain in full (rest from reference TRBV7-8 and TRBJ1-1): GAGVSQSPRYKVAKRGQDVALRCDPISGHVSLFWYQQALGQGPEFLTYFQNEAQLDKSGLPSDRFFAERPEGSVSTLKIQRTQQEDSAVYLCASSFGQGNTEAFFGQGTRLTVV.

V gene TRBV7-3 combines with J gene TRBJ1-1, with 7 bases matching TRBD1. Germline V gene sequence: CDR1 SGHTA, CDR2 FQGTGA. V trimming: 5 bases; J trimming: 1 base; junction bases outside the gene matches: 4. The CDR3 spans 14 residues. The CDR3 reads CASSPTGRNTEAFF. The CDR3 DNA follows: TGTGCCAGCAGCCCGACAGGGAGGAACACTGAAGCTTTCTTT.

V usage is TRBV11-3 and J usage is TRBJ2-1, with TRBD2 identical over 11 bases. The CDR3 contains 14 residues. V lost 8 bases and J lost 8; bases outside the gene matches: 8. Germline V gives CDR1 SGHNT, CDR2 YENEEA. This CDR3 reads CASCPSGRIHEQFF. CDR3 in DNA: TGTGCCAGCTGCCCTAGCGGGAGGATCCATGAGCAGTTCTTC.

This clonotype was counted at least ten times. This chain uses TRBV7-9 with TRBJ2-1, with TRBD2 matching over 7 bases. The CDR3 is made up of 14 amino acids. The germline V gene encodes CDR1 SEHNR and CDR2 FQNEAQ (reference sequence). The trim removed 5 bases at V and 8 bases at J, leaving 9 bases unmatched. The DNA of the CDR3 is TGTGCCAGCAGCCCCCACCGGGGGGACCATGAGCAGTTCTTC. The encoded protein is CASSPHRGDHEQFF.

This sequence joins TRBV21-1 and TRBJ2-3. TRBV21-1 is noted as a pseudogene. This CDR3 contains 15 residues. CDR3 amino acids: CASSKASGSTDTQYF. The CDR3 DNA sequence: TGTGCCAGCAGCAAAGCATCCGGAAGCACAGATACGCAGTATTTT.

V and J are TRBV7-9 and TRBJ2-7, with 8 bases fitting TRBD1. Germline-derived CDR1 and CDR2 are SEHNR and FQNEAQ (reference sequence). The CDR3 covers 15 residues. The trim removed 5 bases at V and 2 bases at J, leaving 8 bases unmatched. The CDR3 region is CASSPDRGLTYEQYF. DNA of the CDR3: TGTGCCAGCAGCCCCGACAGGGGACTTACCTACGAGCAGTACTTC.

The chain has TRBV3-1 and TRBJ2-1; D possibly corresponds to TRBD2 (6 bases). Germline CDR1 and CDR2: LGHDT and YNNKEL (reference sequence). The ends were cut back, 1 base at V and 10 bases at J, with 14 bases in the middle. This CDR3 comprises 14 residues. The CDR3 spells CASSQGLGSGEQFF. CDR3 in DNA: TGTGCCAGCAGCCAAGGACTAGGCTCAGGCGAGCAGTTCTTC.

This clonotype has at least ten counts. The chain employs TRBV10-3 and TRBJ2-1; 10 nucleotides match TRBD2. After removal of 8 bases from V and 7 bases from J, the junction contained 11 bases not matched to a gene. From germline, CDR1 is ENHRY and CDR2 SYGVKD. CDR3 length equals 15 residues. The CDR3 region has the DNA TGTGCCATCTCCGTGTCTAGCGGGAGTTGGAATGAGCAGTTCTTC. Translated, it gives CAISVSSGSWNEQFF.

The J gene is TRBJ2-2, the V gene TRBV7-3; maybe TRBD1 (7 bases). V lost 5 bases, J lost 5 bases, and 21 bases lay in between. The length of the CDR3 is 17 residues. CDR1 is SGHTA and CDR2 is FQGTGA in the germline V gene. CDR3 coding DNA: TGTGCCAGCAGCCCGACCGGACAGGTTCGGGGGACCGGGGAGCTGTTTTTT. It specifies CASSPTGQVRGTGELFF.

CDR3 sequence: CASSTVVGPYEQYF. The CDR3 DNA follows: TGTGCCAGCAGTACGGTTGTAGGCCCCTACGAGCAGTACTTC. This sequence joins TRBV12-3 or TRBV12-4 and TRBJ2-7; D uncertain. V was clipped by 5 bases and J by 2 bases, with 13 bases between them. The CDR3 has 14 amino acids.

This clonotype came up many times. V gene TRBV24-1 combines with J gene TRBJ1-2, with TRBD1 matching over 10 bases. Germline CDR1 reads KGHDR; CDR2 reads SFDVKD. The CDR3 length is 16 residues. Losses at the gene ends were 4 bases for V and 3 bases for J; bases not matched to a gene: 7. DNA for the CDR3: TGTGCCACCAGTGACCCCGGGACAGGGGAACACTATGGCTACACCTTC. It encodes CATSDPGTGEHYGYTF.

This clonotype was counted ten times or more. The V call is TRBV5-4, the J call TRBJ1-2; perhaps TRBD1 as D (5 bases). Germline CDR1 SGHNT, CDR2 YYREEE (reference sequence). V dropped 1 base and J dropped 8 bases, with 12 bases sitting between them. The CDR3 is 13 residues long. The CDR3 region is CASSLRGVNGYTF. The CDR3 DNA reads TGTGCCAGCAGCTTGCGAGGGGTTAACGGCTACACCTTC.

The chain's CDR3 is CASSPRWESTEAFF. In DNA form, the CDR3 reads TGCGCCAGCAGCCCCCGGTGGGAGAGCACTGAAGCTTTCTTT. The V gene is TRBV5-1, the J gene TRBJ1-1, with D unresolved. Trimming pared 4 bases from V and 4 bases from J, leaving 14 bases between. The CDR3 loop spans 14 amino acids. The germline CDR1 and CDR2 sequences are SGHRS and YFSETQ.

Relative to its sample, this clonotype is medium-sized (0.01 to 0.1%). V gene TRBV5-5 combines with J gene TRBJ2-1; D possibly corresponds to TRBD1 (6 bases). Germline CDR1 and CDR2: SGHKS and YYEKEE (reference sequence). The germline V and J ends were trimmed by 4 bases and 5 bases, with 13 bases remaining between them. The CDR3 totals 14 residues. The CDR3 sequence: CASSRDISNNEQFF. CDR3 in DNA: TGTGCCAGCAGCCGGGACATCTCGAACAATGAGCAGTTCTTC.

This clonotype was seen a handful of times. The V gene is TRBV5-4, the J gene TRBJ2-2, with D perhaps matching TRBD1 (5 bases). Germline lookup yields CDR1 SGHNT and CDR2 YYREEE (reference sequence). V lost 2 bases, J lost 3 bases, and 8 bases lay in between. The CDR3 extends over 14 amino acids. Here the CDR3 reads CASSFGAYTGELFF. The CDR3 DNA follows: TGTGCCAGCAGCTTTGGGGCCTACACCGGGGAGCTGTTTTTT.

This clonotype was seen many times. CDR3 nucleotide sequence: TGTGCCAGCAGCTTCGGGGGCGGCAGGGGGTCACCCCTCCACTTT. It yields the protein CASSFGGGRGSPLHF. This chain uses TRBV5-4 with TRBJ1-6; TRBD1 matches 7 bases. This CDR3 region has 15 residues. Germline CDR1 SGHNT, CDR2 YYREEE (reference sequence). V lost 2 bases and J lost 10; bases outside the gene matches: 9.

V and J are TRBV19 and TRBJ1-1; D is undetermined. Germline V gene data show CDR1 as LNHDA and CDR2 as SQIVND (reference sequence). The length of the CDR3 is 11 residues. V was pared by 5 bases and J by 5 bases, with 6 bases between. The CDR3 sequence is CASSAGTEAFF. Written as DNA, the CDR3 is TGTGCCAGTAGTGCGGGAACTGAAGCTTTCTTT.

This clonotype was recorded many times. The chain carries TRBV5-1 and TRBJ2-3, with D uncertain. Germline values: CDR1 SGHRS, CDR2 YFSETQ. The CDR3 has 14 residues. V lost 1 base to trimming and J lost 0 bases, with 6 bases between them. This CDR3 is CASSLRVSTDTQYF. For the CDR3, the DNA is TGCGCCAGCAGCTTGCGCGTGAGCACAGATACGCAGTATTTT.

Ten or more counts support this clonotype. This rearrangement joins TRBV20-1 to TRBJ1-3; D is ambiguous. CDR1 is DFQATT and CDR2 is SNEGSKA in the germline V gene (reference sequence). The CDR3 sequence is 11 residues long. V was shortened by 2 bases and J by 8 bases, with 7 bases between the two germline ends. CDR3 protein: CSARSVHTIYF. The DNA of the CDR3 is TGCAGTGCTAGATCGGTACACACCATATATTTT.

This clonotype has a count of ten or more. The rearrangement links TRBV12-3 or TRBV12-4 to TRBJ1-5; no reliable D call. The CDR3 runs 13 residues. Trimming shortened V by 2 bases and J by 4 bases, and 6 bases separated the two germline ends. The CDR3 nucleotides read TGTGCCAGCAGTTTACAGGATAATCAGCCCCAGCATTTT. It encodes CASSLQDNQPQHF.

This clonotype was counted many times. The V call is TRBV9, the J call TRBJ1-1; tentatively, D is TRBD1 (6 bases). Deletions cut 2 bases from V and 4 bases from J, with 12 bases between. The CDR3 contains 14 residues. CDR1 is SGDLS, CDR2 YYNGEE, per germline. CDR3 nucleotide sequence: TGTGCCAGCAGCGTCTCAGGGGCCGGCACTGAAGCTTTCTTT. This codes for CASSVSGAGTEAFF.

The V gene is TRBV14, the J gene TRBJ2-7; 11 nucleotides match TRBD2. The germline gives CDR1 SGHDN, CDR2 FVKESK. V was clipped by 2 bases and J by 0 bases; unmatched bases: 9. The CDR3 covers 18 residues. Here the CDR3 reads CASSQTNSGRARSYEQYF. In DNA form, the CDR3 reads TGTGCCAGCAGCCAAACGAATAGCGGGAGGGCCCGCTCCTACGAGCAGTACTTC. Filled out from reference TRBV14 and TRBJ2-7, the complete variable domain reads EAGVTQFPSHSVIEKGQTVTLRCDPISGHDNLYWYRRVMGKEIKFLLHFVKESKQDESGMPNNRFLAERTGGTYSTLKVQPAELEDSGVYFCASSQTNSGRARSYEQYFGPGTRLTVT.

This clonotype was counted between two and nine times. This chain joins TRBV7-9 and TRBJ1-1, with a tentative D call TRBD1 (6 bases). Trimming left V 1 base short and J 1 base short, with 22 bases between. The V gene's germline CDR1 is SEHNR and CDR2 FQNEAQ (reference sequence). The CDR3 covers 19 residues. CDR3: CASSLVKASGGRENTEAFF. CDR3 bases: TGTGCCAGCAGCTTAGTTAAGGCGTCGGGGGGCCGGGAGAACACTGAAGCTTTCTTT.

Turning to this clonotype: This may be a read error, as it is one base from a much larger clone. The chain combines TRBV5-1 with TRBJ1-1; D perhaps matches TRBD1 (5 bases). Germline V gene lookup returns CDR1 SGHRS and CDR2 YFSETQ. This CDR3 is built from 16 residues. The CDR3 loop reads CSSSWPEGQLNTEAFF. The CDR3 nucleotides read TGCTCCAGCAGCTGGCCGGAGGGGCAACTGAACACTGAAGCTTTCTTT.

This clonotype was found once. The gene calls are TRBV28 and TRBJ2-7, with D possibly being TRBD1 (6 bases). This CDR3 has 15 residues. From germline, CDR1 is MDHEN and CDR2 SYDVKM. The V end lost 1 base, the J end lost 1 base, and 11 bases lay between the germline ends. The CDR3 region has the DNA TGTGCCAGCAGTTTATCCCTACAGGGTTCCTACGAGCAGTACTTC. Amino acid sequence: CASSLSLQGSYEQYF.

Many counts were recorded for this clonotype. J is TRBJ2-2 and V is TRBV10-3; D unresolved. V shed 6 bases and J shed 2 bases, with 25 bases lying between them. Germline V gene lookup returns CDR1 ENHRY and CDR2 SYGVKD. There are 19 residues in the CDR3. The CDR3 coding sequence is TGTGCCATCAGGGGTGGCGCAGGCCGGACCCGACCCAACACCGGGGAGCTGTTTTTT. This codes for CAIRGGAGRTRPNTGELFF.

There are many counts of this clonotype. The chain uses TRBV7-2 and TRBJ1-5; tentatively, D is TRBD1 (6 bases). CDR1 is SGHTA, CDR2 FQGNSA, per germline. This CDR3 contains 15 residues. Trimming left V 5 bases short and J 0 bases short, with 11 bases between. As DNA, the CDR3 is TGTGCCAGCAGCCCGACAGGATATAGCAATCAGCCCCAGCATTTT. This encodes CASSPTGYSNQPQHF.

This clonotype was counted ten times or more. The chain combines TRBV12-5 with TRBJ1-1; TRBD1 matches at 7 bases. This CDR3 contains 15 residues. V dropped 6 bases and J dropped 7; count of bases not matched to a gene: 14. From germline, CDR1 is LGHNT and CDR2 FRNRAP. The CDR3 protein is CASGTSGQLAREAFF. The CDR3 DNA follows: TGTGCTAGTGGCACCTCGGGACAGCTCGCTCGTGAAGCTTTCTTT. The full variable domain, its missing parts supplied by reference TRBV12-5 and TRBJ1-1, is DARVTQTPRHKVTEMGQEVTMRCQPILGHNTVFWYRQTMMQGLELLAYFRNRAPLDDSGMPKDRFSAEMPDATLATLKIQPSEPRDSAVYFCASGTSGQLAREAFFGQGTRLTVV.

This clonotype was counted many times. The genes are TRBV12-3 or TRBV12-4 and TRBJ2-4; D is unclear. This CDR3 has 12 residues. The V and J ends lost 6 bases and 11 bases respectively, with 14 bases between them. This chain's CDR3 is CASRISSGFQYF. CDR3 in DNA: TGTGCCAGCAGGATCTCCTCCGGATTTCAGTACTTC.

The V and J genes are TRBV5-4 and TRBJ1-2; weak D call: TRBD1 (6 bases). V was cut by 0 bases and J by 1 base, with 13 bases left in between. The CDR3 runs to 16 residues. Germline V gene data show CDR1 as SGHNT and CDR2 as YYREEE (reference sequence). This CDR3 is CASSLVGAGVNYGYTF. DNA of the CDR3: TGTGCCAGCAGCTTGGTCGGCGCAGGGGTTAACTATGGCTACACCTTC.